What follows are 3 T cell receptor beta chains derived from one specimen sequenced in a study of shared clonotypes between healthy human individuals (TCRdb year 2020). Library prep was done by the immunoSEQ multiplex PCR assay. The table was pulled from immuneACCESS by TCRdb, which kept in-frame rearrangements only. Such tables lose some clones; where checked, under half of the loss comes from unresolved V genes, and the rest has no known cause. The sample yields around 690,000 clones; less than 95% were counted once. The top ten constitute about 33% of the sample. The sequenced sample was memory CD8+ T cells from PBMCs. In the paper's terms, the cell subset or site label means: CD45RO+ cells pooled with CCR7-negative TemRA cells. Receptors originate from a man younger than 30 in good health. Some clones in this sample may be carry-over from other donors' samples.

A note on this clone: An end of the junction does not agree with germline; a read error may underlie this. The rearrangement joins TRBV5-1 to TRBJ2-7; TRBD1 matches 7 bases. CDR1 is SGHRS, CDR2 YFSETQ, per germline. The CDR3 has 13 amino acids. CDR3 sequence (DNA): TGCGCCGGCAGACAGGGACCTTCCTACGAGCAGTACTTC. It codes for CAGRQGPSYEQYF. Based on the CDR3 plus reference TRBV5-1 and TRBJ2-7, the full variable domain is KAGVTQTPRYLIKTRGQQVTLSCSPISGHRSVSWYQQTPGQGLQFLFEYFSETQRNKGNFPGRFSGRQFSNSRSEMNVSTLELGDSALYLCAGRQGPSYEQYFGPGTRLTVT.

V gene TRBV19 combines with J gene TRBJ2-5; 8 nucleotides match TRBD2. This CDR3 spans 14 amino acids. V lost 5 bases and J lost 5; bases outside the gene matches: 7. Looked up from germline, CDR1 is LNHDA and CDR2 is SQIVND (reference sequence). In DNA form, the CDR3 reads TGTGCCAGTAGTCCGGGACTAGAATACGAGACCCAGTACTTC. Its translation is CASSPGLEYETQYF.

This CDR3 reads CASRLLAGGTDTQYF. The CDR3 coding sequence is TGTGCCAGCAGACTACTAGCGGGAGGCACAGATACGCAGTATTTT. This rearrangement joins TRBV6-5 to TRBJ2-3, with 11 positions matching TRBD2. CDR1 and CDR2 from the germline V gene are MNHEY and SVGAGI. This CDR3 spans 15 amino acids. V shed 6 bases, J shed 1 base, and the junction held 3 bases outside the gene matches.